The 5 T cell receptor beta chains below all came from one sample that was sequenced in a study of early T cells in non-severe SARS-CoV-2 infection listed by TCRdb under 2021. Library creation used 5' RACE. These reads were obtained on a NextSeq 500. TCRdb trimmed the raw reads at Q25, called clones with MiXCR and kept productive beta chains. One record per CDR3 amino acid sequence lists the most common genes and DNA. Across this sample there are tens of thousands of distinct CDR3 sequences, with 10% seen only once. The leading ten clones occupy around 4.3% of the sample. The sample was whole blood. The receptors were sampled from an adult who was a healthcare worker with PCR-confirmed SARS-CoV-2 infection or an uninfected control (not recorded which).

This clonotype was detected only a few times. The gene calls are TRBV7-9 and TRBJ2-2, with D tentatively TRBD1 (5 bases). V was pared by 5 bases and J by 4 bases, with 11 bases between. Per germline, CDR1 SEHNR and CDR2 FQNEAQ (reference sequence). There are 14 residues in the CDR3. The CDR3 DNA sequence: TGTGCCAGCAGCCTGTTAGGGGCCACCGGGGAGCTGTTTTTT. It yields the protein CASSLLGATGELFF.

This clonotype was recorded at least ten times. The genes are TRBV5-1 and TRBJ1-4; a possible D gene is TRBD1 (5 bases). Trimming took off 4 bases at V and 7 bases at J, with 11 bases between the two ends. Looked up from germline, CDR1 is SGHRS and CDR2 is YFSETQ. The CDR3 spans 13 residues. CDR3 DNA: TGCGCCAGCAGCATGGGGGACGGTGAAAAACTGTTTTTT. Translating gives CASSMGDGEKLFF.

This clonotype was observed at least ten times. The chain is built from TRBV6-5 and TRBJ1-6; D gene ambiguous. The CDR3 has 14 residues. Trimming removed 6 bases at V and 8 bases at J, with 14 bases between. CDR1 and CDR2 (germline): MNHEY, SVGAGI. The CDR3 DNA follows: TGTGCCAGCAGGCCCGACCAGGTCTATTCACCCCTCCACTTT. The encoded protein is CASRPDQVYSPLHF.

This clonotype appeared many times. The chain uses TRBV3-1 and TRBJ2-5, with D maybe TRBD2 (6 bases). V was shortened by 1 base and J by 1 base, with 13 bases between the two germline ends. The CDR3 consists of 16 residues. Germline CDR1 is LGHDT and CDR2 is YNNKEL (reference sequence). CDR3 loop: CASSQGLARLQETQYF. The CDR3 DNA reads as TGTGCCAGCAGCCAAGGTCTAGCGAGACTCCAAGAGACCCAGTACTTC.

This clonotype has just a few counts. CDR3 sequence reads: CASSLQQNYEKLFF. The CDR3 DNA reads TGTGCCAGCAGCTTACAGCAGAACTATGAAAAACTGTTTTTT. The rearrangement links TRBV12-3 or TRBV12-4 to TRBJ1-4; D uncertain. Trimming took 6 bases from V and 6 from J, leaving 14 bases between them. The CDR3 runs to 14 residues.